A single sample is the source of the 10 T cell receptor beta chains below, sequenced in a study of cytomegalovirus exposure and HLA in healthy donors. The PCR ran on 60 Vbeta and 13 Jbeta primers. Generated by immunoSEQ multiplex PCR, the TCRdb table keeps only in-frame clones and is missing some. Seen here are some 120,000 clones, about 80% observed once, and the top ten hold 1%. Specimen: PBMCs. The receptors originated from a man aged 40-55 years in good health and CMV-seronegative.

This clone has only a few counts. Since the CDR3 does not end with the conserved phenylalanine or tryptophan, this likely comes from a read error. The chain is built from TRBV20-1 and TRBJ1-4; no definite D call. The ends were cut back, 7 bases at V and 7 bases at J, with 10 bases in the middle. CDR1 is DFQATT, CDR2 SNEGSKA, per germline (reference sequence). The CDR3 spans 11 residues. The CDR3 DNA sequence: TGCAGTGTTCGGGGTACTGAAAAACTGTTTGTT. This sequence encodes CSVRGTEKLFV.

This chain connects TRBV5-4 to TRBJ2-7, with D possibly matching TRBD1 (6 bases). There are 15 residues in the CDR3. CDR1 SGHNT and CDR2 YYREEE come from the germline V gene (reference sequence). V was pared by 2 bases and J by 4 bases, with 16 bases between. The CDR3 DNA reads TGTGCCAGCAGCTTAGCGCAGGGGAATTCGTACGAGCAGTACTTC. It codes for CASSLAQGNSYEQYF.

The chain carries TRBV30 and TRBJ1-5; 7 bases fit TRBD1. V trimming: 4 bases; J trimming: 1 base; junction bases outside the gene matches: 1. CDR1 is GTSNPN, CDR2 SVGIG, per germline (reference sequence). This CDR3 comprises 13 residues. Written as DNA, the CDR3 is TGTGCCTGGAACAGGGGAAGCAATCAGCCCCAGCATTTT. Its translation is CAWNRGSNQPQHF.

V usage is TRBV7-6 and J usage is TRBJ2-2; 8 nucleotides match TRBD1. Germline CDR1 SGHVS, CDR2 FNYEAQ. The CDR3 is made up of 16 amino acids. Trimming removed 3 bases from V and 2 bases from J; junction bases left unmatched: 5. The DNA of the CDR3 is TGTGCCAGCAGCTTTATGACAGGGGCCAACACCGGGGAGCTGTTTTTT. Translated: CASSFMTGANTGELFF. Full variable domain (rest looked up from reference TRBV7-6 and TRBJ2-2): GAGVSQSPRYKVTKRGQDVALRCDPISGHVSLYWYRQALGQGPEFLTYFNYEAQQDKSGLPNDRFSAERPEGSISTLTIQRTEQRDSAMYRCASSFMTGANTGELFFGEGSRLTVL.

This chain uses TRBV2 with TRBJ1-5; the D gene is possibly TRBD1 (5 bases). The CDR3 runs to 13 residues. The ends were cut back, 3 bases at V and 5 bases at J, with 8 bases in the middle. Germline CDR1 reads SNHLY; CDR2 reads FYNNEI. CDR3 region: CASSDRGYQPQHF. CDR3 DNA sequence: TGTGCCAGCAGTGACCGGGGGTATCAGCCCCAGCATTTT.

V usage is TRBV14 and J usage is TRBJ1-5; tentatively, D is TRBD1 (5 bases). Germline CDR1 is SGHDN and CDR2 is FVKESK. The CDR3 length is 17 residues. V shed 0 bases and J shed 6 bases, with 18 bases lying between them. The CDR3 protein is CASSQDRVVSQGQPQHF. In DNA, the CDR3 is TGTGCCAGCAGCCAAGATAGGGTGGTTAGTCAGGGTCAGCCCCAGCATTTT.

CDR3 coding DNA: TGTGCCAGCAGCTTAACGCTAGCGGGACCCCCCTCCTACAATGAGCAGTTCTTC. It specifies CASSLTLAGPPSYNEQFF. The V call is TRBV5-4, the J call TRBJ2-1, with 9 nucleotides matching TRBD2. CDR1 SGHNT and CDR2 YYREEE come from the germline V gene (reference sequence). V shed 2 bases and J 0 bases; nucleotides not matched to a gene: 9. CDR3 length: 18 residues.

In regard to this clone: The same CDR3 is also encoded by other DNA sequences in this sample. The chain couples TRBV5-1 to TRBJ2-5, with a possible D match to TRBD2 (5 bases). The CDR3 sequence is 14 residues long. V lost 4 bases to trimming and J lost 5 bases, with 15 bases between them. Per germline, CDR1 SGHRS and CDR2 YFSETQ. The DNA of the CDR3 is TGCGCCAGCAGCCCCGGGGAGCTCGGGGAGACCCAGTACTTC. Protein product: CASSPGELGETQYF.

This clone was recorded only once. CDR3 amino acids: CASSYDKYEQYF. The CDR3 DNA sequence: TGTGCCAGCAGCTACGACAAGTACGAGCAGTACTTC. The V and J genes are TRBV5-4 and TRBJ2-7; D is undetermined. V lost 3 bases to trimming and J lost 4 bases, with 8 bases between them. This CDR3 contains 12 residues. Germline loops: CDR1 SGHNT, CDR2 YYREEE (reference sequence).

Notes on this clone: At one end, the junction sequence differs from germline, possibly due to a read error. The CDR3 sequence: CASSGGTSGYSFVF. DNA for the CDR3: TGTGCCAGCAGTGGGGGGACTAGCGGGTATAGTTTTGTATTC. This chain links TRBV6-1 with TRBJ2-7; 12 bases are shared with TRBD2. Germline V gene data show CDR1 as MNHNS and CDR2 as SASEGT. There are 14 residues in the CDR3.